This T cell receptor (beta chain) originates from a study of OX40 agonist ivuxolimab in advanced cancers. Assay used: immunoSEQ multiplex PCR; TCRdb lists only in-frame clones, some missing. Of about 24,000 clones in the sample, around four fifths are singletons; the top ten hold about 1.3%. The input for sequencing was CD4+ or CD8+ T cells sorted from blood, taken in a trial of the OX40 agonist ivuxolimab. This sequence was found in an adult with an advanced solid tumor such as melanoma, head and neck, liver or kidney cancer.

The CDR3 coding sequence is TGTGCCAGCAGTTCTAAGGGCTACGAGCAGTACTTC. Protein: CASSSKGYEQYF. J is TRBJ2-7 and V is TRBV27; D gene ambiguous. CDR1 and CDR2 from the germline V gene are MNHEY and SMNVEV (reference sequence). The CDR3 has 12 amino acids. V shed 4 bases and J shed 3 bases, with 7 bases lying between them.